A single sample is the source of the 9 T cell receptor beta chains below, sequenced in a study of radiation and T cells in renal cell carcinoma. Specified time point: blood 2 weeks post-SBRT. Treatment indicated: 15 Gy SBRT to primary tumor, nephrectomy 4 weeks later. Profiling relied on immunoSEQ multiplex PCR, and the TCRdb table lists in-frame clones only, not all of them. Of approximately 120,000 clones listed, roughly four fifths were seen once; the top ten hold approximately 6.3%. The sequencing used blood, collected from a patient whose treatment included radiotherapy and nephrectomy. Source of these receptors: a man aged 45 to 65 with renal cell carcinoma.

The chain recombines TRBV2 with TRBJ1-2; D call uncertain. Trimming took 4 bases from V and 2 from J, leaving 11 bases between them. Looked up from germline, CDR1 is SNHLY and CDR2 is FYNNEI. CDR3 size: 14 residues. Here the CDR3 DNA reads TGTGCCAGCAGTGTCTTGCGGCAGAACTATGGCTACACCTTC. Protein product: CASSVLRQNYGYTF.

This chain's CDR3 is CASSDGTSGNTGELFF. The CDR3 DNA follows: TGCGCCAGCAGTGATGGGACTAGCGGGAACACCGGGGAGCTGTTTTTT. This chain links TRBV10-2 with TRBJ2-2, with TRBD2 matching over 11 bases. Unmatched junction bases numbered 1, after V lost 3 bases and J lost 1 base. Germline V gives CDR1 WSHSY, CDR2 SAAADI. CDR3 size: 16 residues.

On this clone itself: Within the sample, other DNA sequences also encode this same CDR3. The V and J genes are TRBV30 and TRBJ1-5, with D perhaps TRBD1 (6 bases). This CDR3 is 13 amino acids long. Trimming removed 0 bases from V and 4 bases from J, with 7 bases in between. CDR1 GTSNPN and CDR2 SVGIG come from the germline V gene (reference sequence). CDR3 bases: TGTGCCTGGAGTGTAGGGGGAAATCAGCCCCAGCATTTT. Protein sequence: CAWSVGGNQPQHF.

The CDR3: CASGSGGTSTNEKLFF. In DNA, the CDR3 is TGTGCTAGTGGTTCTGGTGGGACGTCAACTAATGAAAAACTGTTTTTT. The genes are TRBV12-5 and TRBJ1-4; tentative D call: TRBD1 (5 bases). This CDR3 is built from 16 residues. V lost 4 bases and J lost 0, with 12 bases in between. Germline V gene data show CDR1 as LGHNT and CDR2 as FRNRAP.

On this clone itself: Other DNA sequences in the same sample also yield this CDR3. The CDR3 sequence: CASSYRGNTEAFF. In DNA form, the CDR3 reads TGTGCCAGCAGCTACAGGGGGAACACTGAAGCTTTCTTT. The rearrangement joins TRBV6-5 to TRBJ1-1; 7 nucleotides align to TRBD1. The junction had 2 bases not matched to a gene; V was cut back by 6 bases and J by 1 base. Germline lookup yields CDR1 MNHEY and CDR2 SVGAGI. This CDR3 is built from 13 residues.

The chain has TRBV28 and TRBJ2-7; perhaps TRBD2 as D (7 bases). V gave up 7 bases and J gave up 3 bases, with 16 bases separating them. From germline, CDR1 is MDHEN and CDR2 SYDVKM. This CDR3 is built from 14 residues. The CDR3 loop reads CASIRRGAGYEQYF. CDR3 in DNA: TGTGCCAGCATACGCCGGGGGGCTGGCTACGAGCAGTACTTC. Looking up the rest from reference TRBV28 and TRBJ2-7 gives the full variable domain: DVKVTQSSRYLVKRTGEKVFLECVQDMDHENMFWYRQDPGLGLRLIYFSYDVKMKEKGDIPEGYSVSREKKERFSLILESASTNQTSMYLCASIRRGAGYEQYFGPGTRLTVT.

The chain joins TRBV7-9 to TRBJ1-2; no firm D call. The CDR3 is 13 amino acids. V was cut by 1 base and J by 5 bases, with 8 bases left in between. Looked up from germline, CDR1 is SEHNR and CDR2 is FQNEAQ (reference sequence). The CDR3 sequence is CASSLVGGYGYTF. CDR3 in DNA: TGTGCCAGCAGCTTAGTTGGCGGGTATGGCTACACCTTC.

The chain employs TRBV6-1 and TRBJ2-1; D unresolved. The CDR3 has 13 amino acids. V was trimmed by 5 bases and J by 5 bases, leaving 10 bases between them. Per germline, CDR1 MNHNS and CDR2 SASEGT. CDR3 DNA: TGTGCCAGCAGTTTCAAGACTGACAATGAGCAGTTCTTC. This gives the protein CASSFKTDNEQFF.

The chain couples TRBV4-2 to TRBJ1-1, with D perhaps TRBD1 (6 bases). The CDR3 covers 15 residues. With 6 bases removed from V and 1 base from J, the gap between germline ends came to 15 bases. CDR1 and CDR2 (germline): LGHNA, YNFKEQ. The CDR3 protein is CASSPTADRNTEAFF. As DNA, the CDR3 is TGTGCCAGCAGTCCTACCGCGGACAGGAACACTGAAGCTTTCTTT.